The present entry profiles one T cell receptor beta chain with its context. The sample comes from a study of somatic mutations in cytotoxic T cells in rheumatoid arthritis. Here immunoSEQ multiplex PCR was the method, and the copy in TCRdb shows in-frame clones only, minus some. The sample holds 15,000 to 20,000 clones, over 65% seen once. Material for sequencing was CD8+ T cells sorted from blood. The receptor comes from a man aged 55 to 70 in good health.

The CDR3 here is CASSEDRISSNQPQHF. The CDR3 nucleotides read TGTGCCAGCAGCGAGGACAGGATAAGTAGCAATCAGCCCCAGCATTTT. V gene TRBV7-9 combines with J gene TRBJ1-5; TRBD1 matches at 7 bases. Germline V gene sequence: CDR1 SEHNR, CDR2 FQNEAQ (reference sequence). The V segment lost 5 bases and the J segment 0 bases; nucleotides outside the gene matches: 7. The CDR3 is 16 amino acids.